Shown below are 14 T cell receptor beta chains from a single sample sequenced in a study of blood T cell repertoires in COVID-19. The table came from immunoSEQ multiplex PCR; TCRdb's copy has only in-frame clones and leaves some out. In the table there are about 140,000 clones, around 83% of which are singletons. The sequenced sample was peripheral blood. These receptors were obtained from a man aged 30 to 45 with COVID-19, enrolled during active disease.

CDR3 DNA: TGTGCCAGCAGTTCCGGCACAGATACGCAGTATTTT. It translates to CASSSGTDTQYF. The V gene is TRBV27, the J gene TRBJ2-3; D is undetermined. V dropped 4 bases and J dropped 1 base, with 3 bases sitting between them. The CDR3 has 12 residues. CDR1 and CDR2 from the germline V gene are MNHEY and SMNVEV (reference sequence).

The gene calls are TRBV10-3 and TRBJ2-1, with TRBD2 matching over 11 bases. J gave up 6 bases and V 3 bases, and 7 bases lay outside the gene matches. The V gene's germline CDR1 is ENHRY and CDR2 SYGVKD. The CDR3 runs 16 residues. In DNA, the CDR3 is TGTGCCATCAGTGATTATACTAGCGGGAGAGGCAATGAGCAGTTCTTC. It translates to CAISDYTSGRGNEQFF.

The rearrangement joins TRBV7-2 to TRBJ1-3, with D tentatively TRBD1 (6 bases). The germline gives CDR1 SGHTA, CDR2 FQGNSA. Trimming removed 5 bases from V and 0 bases from J, with 20 bases in between. The CDR3 contains 18 residues. In nucleotides, the CDR3 is TGTGCCAGCAGCCCCCATGCCCGACAGGAGAGCTCTGGAAACACCATATATTTT. Amino acids: CASSPHARQESSGNTIYF.

The rearrangement joins TRBV6-2 or TRBV6-3 to TRBJ2-7, with D maybe TRBD1 (6 bases). The V end was cut by 6 bases, the J end by 1 base, with 19 bases between. This CDR3 has 16 residues. CDR1 is MNHEY and CDR2 is SVGEGT in the germline V gene. The CDR3 sequence: CASSTRGHQISYEQYF. CDR3 nucleotides: TGTGCCAGCAGCACAAGGGGACACCAAATATCCTACGAGCAGTACTTC.

The genes are TRBV3-1 (or the pseudogene TRBV3-2) and TRBJ2-4; weak D call: TRBD2 (6 bases). CDR3 length: 11 residues. Germline values: CDR1 LGHDT, CDR2 YNNKEL (reference sequence). V lost 5 bases, J lost 12 bases, and 11 bases lay in between. The CDR3 region has the DNA TGTGCCAGCAGCTGGCAGGACTATCAGTACTTC. Amino acid sequence: CASSWQDYQYF.

This clone has just a few counts. CDR3 residues: CASNIIGQGDQPQHF. As DNA, the CDR3 is TGTGCCAGTAACATTATTGGACAGGGAGATCAGCCCCAGCATTTT. The V and J genes are TRBV19 and TRBJ1-5; 8 nucleotides agree with TRBD1. Germline V gene sequence: CDR1 LNHDA, CDR2 SQIVND (reference sequence). J was trimmed by 5 bases and V by 7 bases; bases with no gene match: 10. This CDR3 has 15 residues.

The rearrangement joins TRBV15 to TRBJ2-7; 8 bases align to TRBD1. Germline CDR1 and CDR2: LNHNV and YYDKDF (reference sequence). The CDR3 runs 16 residues. With 7 bases clipped from V and 0 bases from J, the junction kept 11 bases outside the gene matches. Here the CDR3 DNA reads TGTGCCACCATCAGCTCGGGACAGGAAAGCTCCTACGAGCAGTACTTC. It specifies CATISSGQESSYEQYF.

This clone was seen once. The chain recombines TRBV19 with TRBJ1-5; D is ambiguous. Germline V gives CDR1 LNHDA, CDR2 SQIVND (reference sequence). The ends were cut back, 2 bases at V and 6 bases at J, with 8 bases in the middle. CDR3 length: 13 residues. CDR3 sequence reads: CASSIKFSQPQHF. The CDR3 DNA sequence: TGTGCCAGTAGTATAAAGTTTAGTCAGCCCCAGCATTTT. The entire variable domain, with the rest obtained from reference TRBV19 and TRBJ1-5, is as follows: DGGITQSPKYLFRKEGQNVTLSCEQNLNHDAMYWYRQDPGQGLRLIYYSQIVNDFQKGDIAEGYSVSREKKESFPLTVTSAQKNPTAFYLCASSIKFSQPQHFGDGTRLSIL.

The chain is built from TRBV7-9 and TRBJ2-1; 8 bases map to TRBD2. CDR3 length: 12 residues. Germline V gene data show CDR1 as SEHNR and CDR2 as FQNEAQ (reference sequence). The V gene end was trimmed by 5 bases and the J gene end by 8 bases; junction bases not matched to a gene: 2. CDR3 residues: CASSRLAYEQFF. CDR3 bases: TGTGCCAGCAGCAGACTAGCGTATGAGCAGTTCTTC.

This clone was seen a single time. The chain is built from TRBV5-8 and TRBJ1-2; D uncertain. CDR1 is SGHTS and CDR2 is YDEGEE in the germline V gene. Trimming removed 0 bases at V and 5 bases at J, with 5 bases between. This CDR3 comprises 12 residues. CDR3 region: CASSLGRYGYTF. The CDR3 nucleotides read TGTGCCAGCAGCTTGGGCCGGTATGGCTACACCTTC.

This clone has at least ten counts. The V gene is TRBV5-1, the J gene TRBJ1-2, with 10 bases fitting TRBD1. The CDR3 is made up of 15 amino acids. With V trimmed by 2 bases and J by 3 bases, 4 bases remained unmatched. Germline values: CDR1 SGHRS, CDR2 YFSETQ. CDR3 nucleotide sequence: TGCGCCAGCAGCTTTAGGACAGGGGGAGACTATGGCTACACCTTC. Translation gives CASSFRTGGDYGYTF.

The rearrangement links TRBV29-1 to TRBJ2-7, with 7 positions matching TRBD1. Trimming removed 5 bases from V and 3 bases from J; junction bases left unmatched: 7. The CDR3 has 13 amino acids. Germline CDR1 is SQVTM and CDR2 is ANQGSEA. The CDR3 DNA reads as TGCAGCGTTTATACCGGGACAGTCTACGAGCAGTACTTC. It is translated as CSVYTGTVYEQYF.

V gene TRBV5-4 combines with J gene TRBJ1-2; TRBD1 is a possible D gene (6 bases). V lost 4 bases and J 7 bases, leaving 14 bases between the germline ends. The length of the CDR3 is 13 residues. Per the germline V gene, CDR1 is SGHNT and CDR2 is YYREEE (reference sequence). The CDR3 DNA follows: TGTGCCAGCAGCAGCTACCAGGGGACTGGCTACACCTTC. Translation gives CASSSYQGTGYTF.

This chain uses TRBV27 with TRBJ2-7; D is ambiguous. The CDR3 contains 14 residues. Between the trimmed V and J ends, which lost 0 bases and 0 bases, there was a span of 6 bases. Germline lookup yields CDR1 MNHEY and CDR2 SMNVEV (reference sequence). CDR3 in DNA: TGTGCCAGCAGTTTATCCATGAGCTCCTACGAGCAGTACTTC. This translates into CASSLSMSSYEQYF.